Listed below are T cell receptor beta chains from one sample, sequenced in a study of blood T cell repertoires in COVID-19. Sequencing was performed with immunoSEQ multiplex PCR; in TCRdb, only in-frame clones are kept and a portion is missing. The table shows some 300,000 clones, with about nine tenths occurring only once. The source material was peripheral blood. The receptors stem from a man between 18 and 29 years old with active or convalescent COVID-19. The CDR3 runs from the conserved cysteine through the conserved F or W. The order of the fields is J gene, clone size, V gene, D gene, CDR3 DNA, CDR3 protein. The D gene is left open where the match is weak. The size of a clone is reported for some rows only, either as once, few or many, or as a class for expanded clones.

j_gene: TRBJ2-3; abundance: -; v_gene: TRBV28; d_gene: TRBD2; CDR3nt: TGTGCCAGCAGTTTACCGTCCCTAGCGGGACGAGATACGCAGTATTTT; CDR3aa: CASSLPSLAGRDTQYF
j_gene: TRBJ2-3; abundance: -; v_gene: TRBV5-1; d_gene: -; CDR3nt: TGCGCCAGCGGTAGGACAGTAGCAGATACGCAGTATTTT; CDR3aa: CASGRTVADTQYF
j_gene: TRBJ1-4; abundance: -; v_gene: TRBV29-1; d_gene: -; CDR3nt: TGCAGCGTTCGAGTTAATGAAAAACTGTTTTTT; CDR3aa: CSVRVNEKLFF
j_gene: TRBJ1-5; abundance: -; v_gene: TRBV10-2; d_gene: -; CDR3nt: TGCGCCAGCAGTGAGACTCGGGGCAATCAGCCCCAGCATTTT; CDR3aa: CASSETRGNQPQHF
j_gene: TRBJ1-2; abundance: once; v_gene: TRBV24-1; d_gene: TRBD1; CDR3nt: TGTGCCACCAGTGGGACAGGGGGGGGCTACACCTTC; CDR3aa: CATSGTGGGYTF
j_gene: TRBJ1-1; abundance: -; v_gene: TRBV27; d_gene: -; CDR3nt: TGTGCCAGCAGTGAGGGGGTGAACACTGAAGCTTTCTTT; CDR3aa: CASSEGVNTEAFF
j_gene: TRBJ2-7; abundance: -; v_gene: TRBV2; d_gene: TRBD2; CDR3nt: TGTGCCAGCAGCAAACTAGCGGGGGGCTACGAGCAGTACTTC; CDR3aa: CASSKLAGGYEQYF
j_gene: TRBJ2-7; abundance: -; v_gene: TRBV7-2; d_gene: -; CDR3nt: TGTGCCAGCAGACCACTGAGCTCCTACGAGCAGTACTTC; CDR3aa: CASRPLSSYEQYF
j_gene: TRBJ1-3; abundance: -; v_gene: TRBV28; d_gene: -; CDR3nt: TGTGCCAGCAGCATCAGTGGAAACACCATATATTTT; CDR3aa: CASSISGNTIYF
j_gene: TRBJ2-2; abundance: once; v_gene: TRBV18; d_gene: TRBD1; CDR3nt: TGTGCCATCCCGGGACAGGGGGCCGGGGAGCTGTTTTTT; CDR3aa: CAIPGQGAGELFF
j_gene: TRBJ1-2; abundance: once; v_gene: TRBV4-1; d_gene: -; CDR3nt: TGCGCCAGCAGCCAAGGGCAATCAGGCTATGGCTACACCTTC; CDR3aa: CASSQGQSGYGYTF
j_gene: TRBJ2-7; abundance: -; v_gene: TRBV9; d_gene: TRBD2; CDR3nt: TGTGCCAGCAGCGCCGGGACTATGGACGAGCAGTACTTC; CDR3aa: CASSAGTMDEQYF
j_gene: TRBJ2-5; abundance: -; v_gene: TRBV6-5; d_gene: TRBD1; CDR3nt: TGTGCCAGCAGTTACCAGACAGGGGGTCGGGAGACCCAGTACTTC; CDR3aa: CASSYQTGGRETQYF
j_gene: TRBJ2-3; abundance: -; v_gene: TRBV5-1; d_gene: TRBD2; CDR3nt: TGCGCCAGCAGACGGGGACTAGCGGGGGGGCCCGATCGCACAGATACGCAGTATTTT; CDR3aa: CASRRGLAGGPDRTDTQYF
j_gene: TRBJ2-1; abundance: few; v_gene: TRBV7-9; d_gene: -; CDR3nt: TGTGCCAGCAGCCTGACAGAGCAGTTCTTC; CDR3aa: CASSLTEQFF
j_gene: TRBJ2-1; abundance: -; v_gene: TRBV7-9; d_gene: TRBD2; CDR3nt: TGTGCCAGCAGCCCCGCTAGCGGGAGCTCCTACAATGAGCAGTTCTTC; CDR3aa: CASSPASGSSYNEQFF
j_gene: TRBJ2-3; abundance: -; v_gene: TRBV3-1/TRBV3-2; d_gene: -; CDR3nt: TGTGCCAGCAGCCAAGATCCGCCTAGCAGCACAGATACGCAGTATTTT; CDR3aa: CASSQDPPSSTDTQYF